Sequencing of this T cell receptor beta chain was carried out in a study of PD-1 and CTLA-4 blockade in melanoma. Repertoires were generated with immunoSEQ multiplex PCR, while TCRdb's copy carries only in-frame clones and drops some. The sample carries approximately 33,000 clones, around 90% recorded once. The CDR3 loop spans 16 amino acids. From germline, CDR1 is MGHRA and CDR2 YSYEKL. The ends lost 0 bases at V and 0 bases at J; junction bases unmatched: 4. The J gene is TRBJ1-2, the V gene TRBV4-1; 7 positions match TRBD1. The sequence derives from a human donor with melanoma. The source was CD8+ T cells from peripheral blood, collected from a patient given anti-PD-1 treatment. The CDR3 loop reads CASSQESQGANYGYTF. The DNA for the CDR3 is TGCGCCAGCAGCCAAGAATCCCAGGGGGCTAACTATGGCTACACCTTC.